This T cell receptor beta chain was sequenced for a study of blood T cell repertoires in COVID-19. The wider study: Collection of acute and convalescent COVID-19 samples took place in the United States, Italy and Spain.

Generated by immunoSEQ multiplex PCR, the TCRdb table keeps only in-frame clones and is missing some. Among hundreds of thousands of clones, about nine tenths were seen once, and the ten largest hold over 1%. Material for sequencing was PBMCs or T cells enriched from blood (not recorded which). This sequence was found in a woman aged 40-49 years with acute COVID-19.

In DNA, the CDR3 is TGTGCCAGCTCACAGCAGGCTCTGGAGACCCAGTACTTC. It specifies CASSQQALETQYF. The rearrangement uses TRBV18 and TRBJ2-5, with D uncertain. This CDR3 has 13 residues. V gave up 4 bases and J gave up 5 bases, with 11 bases separating them. Germline CDR1 is KGHSH and CDR2 is LQKENI.